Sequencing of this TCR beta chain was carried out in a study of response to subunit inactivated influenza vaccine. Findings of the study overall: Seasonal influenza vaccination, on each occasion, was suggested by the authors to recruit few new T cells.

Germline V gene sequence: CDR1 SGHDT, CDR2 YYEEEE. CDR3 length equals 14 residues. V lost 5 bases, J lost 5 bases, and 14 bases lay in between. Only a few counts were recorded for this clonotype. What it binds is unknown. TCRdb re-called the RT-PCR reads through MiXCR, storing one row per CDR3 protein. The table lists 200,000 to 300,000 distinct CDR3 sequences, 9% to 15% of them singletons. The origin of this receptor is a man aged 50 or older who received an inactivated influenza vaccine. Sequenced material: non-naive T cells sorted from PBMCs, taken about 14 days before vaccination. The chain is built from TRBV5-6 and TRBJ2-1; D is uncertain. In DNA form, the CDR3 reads TGTGCCAGCAGTCCCCAACGGCAGAACAATGAGCAGTTCTTC. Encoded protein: CASSPQRQNNEQFF. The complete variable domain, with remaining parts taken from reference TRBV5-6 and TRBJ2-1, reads DAGVTQSPTHLIKTRGQQVTLRCSPKSGHDTVSWYQQALGQGPQFIFQYYEEEERQRGNFPDRFSGHQFPNYSSELNVNALLLGDSALYLCASSPQRQNNEQFFGPGTRLTVL.